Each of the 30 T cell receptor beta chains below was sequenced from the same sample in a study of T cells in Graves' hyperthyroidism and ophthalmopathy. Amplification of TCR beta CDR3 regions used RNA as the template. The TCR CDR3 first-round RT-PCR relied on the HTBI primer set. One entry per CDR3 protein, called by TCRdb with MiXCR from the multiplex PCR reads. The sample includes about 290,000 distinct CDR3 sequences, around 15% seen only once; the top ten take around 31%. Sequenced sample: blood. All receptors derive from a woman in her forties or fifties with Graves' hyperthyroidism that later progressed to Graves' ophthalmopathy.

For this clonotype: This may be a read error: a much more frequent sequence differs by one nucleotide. The CDR3 reads CASSPDRDGGYTF. The CDR3 bases are TGTGCCAGCAGTCCGGACAGGGATGGCGGCTACACCTTC. This chain connects TRBV3-1 to TRBJ1-2; 8 bases line up with TRBD1. The V gene end was trimmed by 6 bases and the J gene end by 8 bases; junction bases not matched to a gene: 8. The CDR3 is 13 amino acids. Per the germline V gene, CDR1 is LGHDT and CDR2 is YNNKEL (reference sequence).

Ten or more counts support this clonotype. CDR3 sequence: CASSSSGLPDYGYTF. CDR3 DNA sequence: TGTGCCAGCAGCTCTTCGGGACTCCCGGACTATGGCTACACCTTC. The J gene is TRBJ1-2, the V gene TRBV6-1; tentative D call: TRBD1 (5 bases). Germline V gene sequence: CDR1 MNHNS, CDR2 SASEGT. V lost 6 bases and J 3 bases, leaving 17 bases between the germline ends. This CDR3 spans 15 amino acids.

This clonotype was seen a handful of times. CDR3 residues: CASSLKSRGNTIYF. DNA of the CDR3: TGTGCCAGCAGCTTGAAAAGTAGGGGAAACACCATATATTTT. The chain has TRBV5-8 and TRBJ1-3; D not resolved. Germline V gene data show CDR1 as SGHTS and CDR2 as YDEGEE. There are 14 residues in the CDR3. Trimming cost V 1 base and J 4 bases, with 9 bases left between them.

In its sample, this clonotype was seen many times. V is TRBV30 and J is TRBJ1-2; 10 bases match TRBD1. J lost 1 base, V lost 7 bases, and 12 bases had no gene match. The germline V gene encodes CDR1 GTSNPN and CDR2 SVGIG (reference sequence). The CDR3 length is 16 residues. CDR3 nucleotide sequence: TGTGCCTACGCACCGGGACAGGGGAACGTTAACTATGGCTACACCTTC. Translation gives CAYAPGQGNVNYGYTF. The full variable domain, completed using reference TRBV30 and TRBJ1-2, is SQTIHQWPATLVQPVGSPLSLECTVEGTSNPNLYWYRQAAGRGLQLLFYSVGIGQISSEVPQNLSASRPQDRQFILSSKKLLLSDSGFYLCAYAPGQGNVNYGYTFGSGTRLTVV.

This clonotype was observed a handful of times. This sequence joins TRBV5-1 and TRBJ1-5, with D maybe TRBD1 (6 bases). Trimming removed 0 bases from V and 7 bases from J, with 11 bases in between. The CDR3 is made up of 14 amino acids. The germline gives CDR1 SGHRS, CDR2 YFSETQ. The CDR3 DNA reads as TGCGCCAGCAGCTTGGTGGGGGGCCTGCAGCCCCAGCATTTT. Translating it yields CASSLVGGLQPQHF.

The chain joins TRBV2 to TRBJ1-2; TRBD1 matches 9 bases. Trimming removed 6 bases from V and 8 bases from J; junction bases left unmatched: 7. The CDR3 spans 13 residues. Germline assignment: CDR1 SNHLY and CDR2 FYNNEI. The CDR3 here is CASRGTGFGGYTF. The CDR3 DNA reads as TGTGCCAGCAGGGGGACAGGGTTTGGAGGCTACACCTTC.

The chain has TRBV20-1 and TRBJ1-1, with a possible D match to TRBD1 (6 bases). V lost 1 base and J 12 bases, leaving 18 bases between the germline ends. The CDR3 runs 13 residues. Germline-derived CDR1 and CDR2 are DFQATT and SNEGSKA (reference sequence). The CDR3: CSARAGGRGGTFF. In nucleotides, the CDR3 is TGCAGTGCTAGAGCTGGGGGGCGCGGAGGAACTTTCTTT.

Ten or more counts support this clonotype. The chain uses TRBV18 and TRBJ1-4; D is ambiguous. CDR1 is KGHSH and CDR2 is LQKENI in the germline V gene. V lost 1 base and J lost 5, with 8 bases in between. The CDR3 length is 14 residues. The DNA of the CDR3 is TGTGCCAGCTCACCACAACAGTCGAATGAAAAACTGTTTTTT. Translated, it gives CASSPQQSNEKLFF.

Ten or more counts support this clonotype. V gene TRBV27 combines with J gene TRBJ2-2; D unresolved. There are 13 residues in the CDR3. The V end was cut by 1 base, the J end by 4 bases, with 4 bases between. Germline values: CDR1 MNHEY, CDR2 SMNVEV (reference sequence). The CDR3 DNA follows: TGTGCCAGCAGTTTATTTGGCACCGGGGAGCTGTTTTTT. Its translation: CASSLFGTGELFF.

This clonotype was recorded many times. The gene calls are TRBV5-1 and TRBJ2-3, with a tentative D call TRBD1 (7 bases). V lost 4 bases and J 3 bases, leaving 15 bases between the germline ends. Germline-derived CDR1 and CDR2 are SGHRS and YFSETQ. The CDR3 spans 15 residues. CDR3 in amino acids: CASSAGTVGTDTQYF. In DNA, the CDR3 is TGCGCCAGCAGCGCGGGGACAGTCGGGACAGATACGCAGTATTTT.

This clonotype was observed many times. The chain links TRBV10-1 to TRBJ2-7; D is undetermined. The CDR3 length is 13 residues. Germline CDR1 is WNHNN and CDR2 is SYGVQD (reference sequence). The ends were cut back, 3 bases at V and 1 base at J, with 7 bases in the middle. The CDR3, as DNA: TGCGCCAGCAGTGATGCGGTTTCCTACGAGCAGTACTTC. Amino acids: CASSDAVSYEQYF.

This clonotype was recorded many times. CDR3 region: CSASTGLRQETQYF. CDR3 DNA sequence: TGCAGTGCTAGTACGGGACTACGTCAAGAGACCCAGTACTTC. J is TRBJ2-5 and V is TRBV20-1; 7 nucleotides line up with TRBD2. Germline V gives CDR1 DFQATT, CDR2 SNEGSKA (reference sequence). V was pared by 3 bases and J by 2 bases, with 6 bases of the junction left unmatched. CDR3 length: 14 amino acids.

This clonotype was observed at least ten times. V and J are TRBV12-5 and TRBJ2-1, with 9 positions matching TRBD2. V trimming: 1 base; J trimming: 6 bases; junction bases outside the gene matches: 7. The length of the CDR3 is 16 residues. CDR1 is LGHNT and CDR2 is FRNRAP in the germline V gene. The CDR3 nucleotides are TGTGCTAGTGGTTTGGGGACTAGCGAGTGGTTCAATGAGCAGTTCTTC. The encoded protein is CASGLGTSEWFNEQFF.

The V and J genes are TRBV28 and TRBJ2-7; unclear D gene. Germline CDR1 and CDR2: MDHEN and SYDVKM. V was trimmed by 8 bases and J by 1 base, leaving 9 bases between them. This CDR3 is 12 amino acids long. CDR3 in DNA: TGTGCCAGCCAGGACGGTTCCTACGAGCAGTACTTC. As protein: CASQDGSYEQYF.

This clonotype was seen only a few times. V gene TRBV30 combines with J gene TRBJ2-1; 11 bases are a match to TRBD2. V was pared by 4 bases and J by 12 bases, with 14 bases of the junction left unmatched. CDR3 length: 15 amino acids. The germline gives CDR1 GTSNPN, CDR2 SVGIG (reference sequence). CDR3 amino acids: CAWILNIAGGRVQFF. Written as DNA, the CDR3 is TGTGCCTGGATATTGAACATAGCGGGAGGGCGTGTGCAGTTCTTC. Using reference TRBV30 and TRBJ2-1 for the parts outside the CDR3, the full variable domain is SQTIHQWPATLVQPVGSPLSLECTVEGTSNPNLYWYRQAAGRGLQLLFYSVGIGQISSEVPQNLSASRPQDRQFILSSKKLLLSDSGFYLCAWILNIAGGRVQFFGPGTRLTVL.

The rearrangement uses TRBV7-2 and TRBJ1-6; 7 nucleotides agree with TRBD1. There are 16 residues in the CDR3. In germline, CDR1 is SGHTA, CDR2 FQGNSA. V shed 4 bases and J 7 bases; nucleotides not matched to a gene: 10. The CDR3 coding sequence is TGTGCCAGCAGCTCAGCCCGGGACAGCCTAAATTCACCCCTCCACTTT. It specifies CASSSARDSLNSPLHF.

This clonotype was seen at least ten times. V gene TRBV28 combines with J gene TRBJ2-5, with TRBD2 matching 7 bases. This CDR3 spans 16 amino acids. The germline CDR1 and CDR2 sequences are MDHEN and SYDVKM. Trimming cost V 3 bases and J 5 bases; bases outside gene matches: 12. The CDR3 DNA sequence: TGTGCCAGCAGTTTTCGGGGCGGGAGTACGCGGGAGACCCAGTACTTC. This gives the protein CASSFRGGSTRETQYF.

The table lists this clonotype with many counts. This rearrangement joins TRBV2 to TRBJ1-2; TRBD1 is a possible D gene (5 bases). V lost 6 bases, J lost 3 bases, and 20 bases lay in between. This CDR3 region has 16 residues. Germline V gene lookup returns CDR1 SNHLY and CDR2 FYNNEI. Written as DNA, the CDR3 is TGTGCCAGCAGAGCGGAACAGGCCGGTTCTCACTATGGCTACACCTTC. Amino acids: CASRAEQAGSHYGYTF.

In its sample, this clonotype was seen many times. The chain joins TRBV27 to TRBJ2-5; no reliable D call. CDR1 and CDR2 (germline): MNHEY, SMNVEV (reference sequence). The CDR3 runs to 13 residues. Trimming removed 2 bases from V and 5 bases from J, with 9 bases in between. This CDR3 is CASSLSFMETQYF. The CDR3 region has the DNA TGTGCCAGCAGTTTAAGTTTTATGGAGACCCAGTACTTC.

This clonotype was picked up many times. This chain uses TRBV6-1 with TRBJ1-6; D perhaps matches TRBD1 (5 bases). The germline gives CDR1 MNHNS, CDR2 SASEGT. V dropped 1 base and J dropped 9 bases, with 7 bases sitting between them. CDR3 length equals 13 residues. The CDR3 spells CASSEGGRSPLHF. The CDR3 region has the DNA TGTGCCAGCAGTGAAGGGGGACGTTCACCCCTCCACTTT.

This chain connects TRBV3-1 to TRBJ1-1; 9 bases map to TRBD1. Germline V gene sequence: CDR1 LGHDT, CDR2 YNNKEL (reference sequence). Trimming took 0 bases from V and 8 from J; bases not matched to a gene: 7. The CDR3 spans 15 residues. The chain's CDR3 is CASSQEAGQGTEAFF. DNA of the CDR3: TGTGCCAGCAGCCAAGAGGCGGGACAGGGAACCGAAGCTTTCTTT.

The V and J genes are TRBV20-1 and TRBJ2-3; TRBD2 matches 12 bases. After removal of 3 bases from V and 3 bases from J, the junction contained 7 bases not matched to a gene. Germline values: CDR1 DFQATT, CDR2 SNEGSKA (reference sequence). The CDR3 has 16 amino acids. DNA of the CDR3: TGCAGTGCTAGGTCAGGACTAGCGGGAAGGACAGATACGCAGTATTTT. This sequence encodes CSARSGLAGRTDTQYF.

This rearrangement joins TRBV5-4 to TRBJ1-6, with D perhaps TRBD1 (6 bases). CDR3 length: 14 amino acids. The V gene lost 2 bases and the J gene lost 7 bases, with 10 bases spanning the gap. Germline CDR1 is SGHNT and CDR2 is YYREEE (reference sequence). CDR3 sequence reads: CASSLPQGNSPLHF. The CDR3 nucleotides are TGTGCCAGCAGCTTACCGCAGGGGAATTCACCCCTCCACTTT.

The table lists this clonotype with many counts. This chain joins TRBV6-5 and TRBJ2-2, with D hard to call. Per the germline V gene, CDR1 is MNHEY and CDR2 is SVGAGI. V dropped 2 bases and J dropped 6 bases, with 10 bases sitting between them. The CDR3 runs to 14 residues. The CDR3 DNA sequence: TGTGCCAGCAGTTACGAGACCGTCCCCGGGGAGCTGTTTTTT. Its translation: CASSYETVPGELFF.

The CDR3 spells CASSPRPHNEQFF. CDR3 DNA: TGCGCCAGCAGCCCGAGACCTCACAATGAGCAGTTCTTC. This chain links TRBV5-1 with TRBJ2-1; D remains unclear. This CDR3 region has 13 residues. Between the trimmed V and J ends, which lost 4 bases and 5 bases, there was a span of 10 bases. CDR1 and CDR2 from the germline V gene are SGHRS and YFSETQ. The entire variable domain, with the rest obtained from reference TRBV5-1 and TRBJ2-1, is as follows: KAGVTQTPRYLIKTRGQQVTLSCSPISGHRSVSWYQQTPGQGLQFLFEYFSETQRNKGNFPGRFSGRQFSNSRSEMNVSTLELGDSALYLCASSPRPHNEQFFGPGTRLTVL.

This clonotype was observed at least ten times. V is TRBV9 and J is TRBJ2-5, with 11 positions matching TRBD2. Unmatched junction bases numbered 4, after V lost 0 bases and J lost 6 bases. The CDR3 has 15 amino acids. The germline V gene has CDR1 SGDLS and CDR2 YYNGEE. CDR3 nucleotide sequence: TGTGCCAGCAGCGTAGGAACTAGCGGGAGTCAGACCCAGTACTTC. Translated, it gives CASSVGTSGSQTQYF.

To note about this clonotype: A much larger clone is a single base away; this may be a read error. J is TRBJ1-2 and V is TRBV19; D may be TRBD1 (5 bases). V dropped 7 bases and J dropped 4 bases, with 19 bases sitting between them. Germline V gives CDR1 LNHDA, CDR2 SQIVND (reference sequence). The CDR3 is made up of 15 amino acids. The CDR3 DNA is TGTGCCAGTATACGTGCTCGCCAGGGATCCTATGGCTACACCTTC. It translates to CASIRARQGSYGYTF.

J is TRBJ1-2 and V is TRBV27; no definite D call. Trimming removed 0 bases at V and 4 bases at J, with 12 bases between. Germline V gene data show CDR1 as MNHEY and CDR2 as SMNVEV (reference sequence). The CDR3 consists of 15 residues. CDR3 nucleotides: TGTGCCAGCAGTTTATCAAGAACGACCGGCTATGGCTACACCTTC. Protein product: CASSLSRTTGYGYTF.

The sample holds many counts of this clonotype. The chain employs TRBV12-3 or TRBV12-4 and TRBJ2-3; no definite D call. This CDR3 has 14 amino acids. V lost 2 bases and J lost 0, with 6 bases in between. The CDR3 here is CASSLHSSTDTQYF. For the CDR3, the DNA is TGTGCCAGCAGTTTACACTCTAGCACAGATACGCAGTATTTT.

The CDR3 region has the DNA TGTGCCAGCAGGGGACTAGCGGGAGGTTGGACCGGGGAGCTGTTTTTT. This encodes CASRGLAGGWTGELFF. V and J are TRBV2 and TRBJ2-2, with 15 bases that match TRBD2. The junction had 4 bases not matched to a gene; V was cut back by 6 bases and J by 5 bases. Looked up from germline, CDR1 is SNHLY and CDR2 is FYNNEI. The CDR3 runs 16 residues.